The 19 T cell receptor beta chains reported below all come from one sample, sequenced in a study of sequential checkpoint blockade in melanoma. Sequencing used immunoSEQ multiplex PCR; TCRdb keeps in-frame clones, though not all of them. The sample carries some 17,000 clones, approximately 69% recorded once. Treatment denoted: randomized to nivolumab then ipilimumab (arm A) or the reverse (arm B). The material sequenced was CD8+ T cells sorted from blood (inferred from file names), taken from a patient given nivolumab and ipilimumab in sequence. The receptors were sampled from a human donor with melanoma.

The CDR3 DNA sequence: TGTGCCAGTGCCCGGGACAGGCGGAACACTGAAGCTTTCTTT. As protein: CASARDRRNTEAFF. The chain carries TRBV19 and TRBJ1-1; TRBD1 matches 8 bases. V dropped 8 bases and J dropped 1; count of bases not matched to a gene: 6. The CDR3 is 14 amino acids. CDR1 is LNHDA and CDR2 is SQIVND in the germline V gene (reference sequence).

The sample holds one count of this clone. The chain employs TRBV7-6 and TRBJ2-2; a possible D gene is TRBD2 (5 bases). The V and J ends lost 1 base and 4 bases respectively, with 13 bases between them. Germline V gene lookup returns CDR1 SGHVS and CDR2 FNYEAQ. This CDR3 has 16 residues. The CDR3 region has the DNA TGTGCCAGCAGCTTAGGACCGGGATCGGGCACCGGGGAGCTGTTTTTT. Translating it yields CASSLGPGSGTGELFF.

J is TRBJ2-1 and V is TRBV7-2; TRBD1 matches at 10 bases. The CDR3 contains 16 residues. Trimming cost V 6 bases and J 3 bases; bases outside gene matches: 8. In germline, CDR1 is SGHTA, CDR2 FQGNSA. The CDR3 here is CASREPGQGNYNEQFF. CDR3 DNA sequence: TGTGCCAGCAGAGAACCGGGACAGGGGAACTACAATGAGCAGTTCTTC.

This clone appeared a few times. The J gene is TRBJ2-1, the V gene TRBV6-4; TRBD1 aligns across 9 bases. This CDR3 region has 16 residues. With 0 bases clipped from V and 0 bases from J, the junction kept 0 bases outside the gene matches. CDR1 and CDR2 from the germline V gene are MRHNA and SNTAGT. The CDR3 sequence: CASSDSTGGSYNEQFF. Here the CDR3 DNA reads TGTGCCAGCAGTGACTCGACAGGGGGCTCCTACAATGAGCAGTTCTTC.

In its sample, this clone ranks as medium-sized. The chain is built from TRBV10-3 and TRBJ1-1, with D possibly matching TRBD1 (5 bases). Germline CDR1 is ENHRY and CDR2 is SYGVKD. The CDR3 covers 15 residues. The V and J ends lost 6 bases and 4 bases respectively, with 18 bases between them. The CDR3 DNA follows: TGTGCCATCAGCCCGGGGGGGGACTCACGCACTGAAGCTTTCTTT. This codes for CAISPGGDSRTEAFF.

The chain combines TRBV5-1 with TRBJ1-2, with 11 positions matching TRBD1. This CDR3 has 14 residues. V was clipped by 3 bases and J by 3 bases; unmatched bases: 1. Germline CDR1 and CDR2: SGHRS and YFSETQ. CDR3 amino acids: CASSWTGGDYGYTF. In DNA form, the CDR3 reads TGCGCCAGCAGCTGGACAGGGGGCGACTATGGCTACACCTTC.

The gene calls are TRBV27 and TRBJ2-7, with TRBD1 matching over 8 bases. Losses at the gene ends were 5 bases for V and 7 bases for J; bases not matched to a gene: 10. Germline assignment: CDR1 MNHEY and CDR2 SMNVEV (reference sequence). The CDR3 is 14 residues long. CDR3 sequence reads: CASSLTQGASEQYF. CDR3 nucleotides: TGTGCCAGCAGTCTCACCCAGGGGGCAAGTGAGCAGTACTTC.

The genes are TRBV5-6 and TRBJ2-1; TRBD1 aligns across 9 bases. Germline V gene sequence: CDR1 SGHDT, CDR2 YYEEEE. J gave up 10 bases and V 4 bases, and 6 bases lay outside the gene matches. The CDR3 sequence is 13 residues long. CDR3 loop: CASSLTGGSEQFF. In nucleotides, the CDR3 is TGTGCCAGCAGCCTGACAGGGGGATCGGAGCAGTTCTTC. The complete variable domain, with remaining parts taken from reference TRBV5-6 and TRBJ2-1, reads DAGVTQSPTHLIKTRGQQVTLRCSPKSGHDTVSWYQQALGQGPQFIFQYYEEEERQRGNFPDRFSGHQFPNYSSELNVNALLLGDSALYLCASSLTGGSEQFFGPGTRLTVL.

In nucleotides, the CDR3 is TGTGCCAGCAGTGAGACTAGCGGGGGGGCAGATACGCAGTATTTT. Translating it yields CASSETSGGADTQYF. The J gene is TRBJ2-3, the V gene TRBV6-4; the match to TRBD2 covers 14 bases. The CDR3 runs 15 residues. Germline V gene sequence: CDR1 MRHNA, CDR2 SNTAGT. V shed 3 bases, J shed 4 bases, and the junction held 0 bases outside the gene matches.

The chain is built from TRBV7-3 and TRBJ1-1, with TRBD1 as a possible D gene (6 bases). The CDR3 extends over 15 amino acids. CDR1 and CDR2 (germline): SGHTA, FQGTGA. V was cut by 3 bases and J by 0 bases, with 11 bases left in between. CDR3 loop: CASSLDSWVNTEAFF. CDR3 DNA sequence: TGTGCCAGCAGCTTGGACAGTTGGGTGAACACTGAAGCTTTCTTT.

The sample holds one count of this clone. The CDR3 DNA reads TGTGCCAGCGCCCTAGAGGGAGGGGATGGTCACGAGCAGTACTTC. This encodes CASALEGGDGHEQYF. This chain connects TRBV7-2 to TRBJ2-7, with 7 bases identical to TRBD2. The germline gives CDR1 SGHTA, CDR2 FQGNSA. The V segment lost 8 bases and the J segment 5 bases; nucleotides outside the gene matches: 15. The CDR3 covers 15 residues.

The CDR3 DNA reads as TGTGCCAGCAGTTTTGGACTAGCGGGGGGGCAATTGGTGATGCGGGATACGCAGTATTTT. Its protein is CASSFGLAGGQLVMRDTQYF. The V and J genes are TRBV28 and TRBJ2-3, with 15 positions matching TRBD2. The CDR3 contains 20 residues. Germline loops: CDR1 MDHEN, CDR2 SYDVKM. Unmatched junction bases numbered 16, after V lost 3 bases and J lost 6 bases. The full variable domain, in which reference TRBV28 and TRBJ2-3 provide the parts outside the CDR3, is DVKVTQSSRYLVKRTGEKVFLECVQDMDHENMFWYRQDPGLGLRLIYFSYDVKMKEKGDIPEGYSVSREKKERFSLILESASTNQTSMYLCASSFGLAGGQLVMRDTQYFGPGTRLTVL.

This chain links TRBV7-9 with TRBJ2-5, with TRBD1 identical over 9 bases. Matching the DNA end better, TRBJ2-7 makes the J call doubtful. This CDR3 contains 14 residues. Germline values: CDR1 SEHNR, CDR2 FQNEAQ (reference sequence). CDR3 DNA sequence: TGTGCCAGCAGCGGACAGGGGACTGGGTACGAGCAGTACTTC. The encoded protein is CASSGQGTGYEQYF.

This clone occurred once. The chain links TRBV2 to TRBJ2-7, with 7 positions matching TRBD1. The germline V gene has CDR1 SNHLY and CDR2 FYNNEI. The CDR3 runs to 15 residues. Trimming took 3 bases from V and 0 from J; bases not matched to a gene: 5. CDR3 amino acids: CASSDRGQYSYEQYF. The CDR3, as DNA: TGTGCCAGCAGTGATAGGGGGCAGTACTCCTACGAGCAGTACTTC.

This clone was seen just once. The gene calls are TRBV2 and TRBJ1-5; D might be TRBD1 (5 bases). Trimming removed 3 bases from V and 1 base from J, with 10 bases in between. CDR3 length: 15 residues. Germline V gene lookup returns CDR1 SNHLY and CDR2 FYNNEI. The CDR3: CASSEFGGSNQPQHF. In nucleotides, the CDR3 is TGTGCCAGCAGTGAGTTCGGGGGGAGCAATCAGCCCCAGCATTTT.

This chain links TRBV9 with TRBJ2-3; 7 bases fit TRBD2. Germline CDR1 is SGDLS and CDR2 is YYNGEE. Trimming at V came to 0 bases and at J to 4 bases, leaving 8 bases not matched to a gene. The CDR3 length is 16 residues. The CDR3 region is CASSVEGLGVPDTQYF. The CDR3 DNA reads as TGTGCCAGCAGCGTAGAAGGACTAGGGGTTCCAGATACGCAGTATTTT.

J is TRBJ2-6 and V is TRBV4-1, with TRBD1 matching over 10 bases. The CDR3 extends over 22 amino acids. Looked up from germline, CDR1 is MGHRA and CDR2 is YSYEKL. Trimming removed 0 bases from V and 0 bases from J; junction bases left unmatched: 14. The CDR3 nucleotides read TGCGCCAGCAGCCAAGATGGGAGGCTGTGGGACAGGGGCCCCTCTGGGGCCAACGTCCTGACTTTC. This codes for CASSQDGRLWDRGPSGANVLTF.

This clone was seen a handful of times. The chain has TRBV5-1 and TRBJ2-1, with 9 bases identical to TRBD2. Germline CDR1 and CDR2: SGHRS and YFSETQ. Trimming at V came to 4 bases and at J to 4 bases, leaving 3 bases not matched to a gene. This CDR3 contains 14 residues. The CDR3 DNA follows: TGCGCCAGCAGCCAGGCGGGGGGGTACAATGAGCAGTTCTTC. It encodes CASSQAGGYNEQFF. The whole variable domain, filled in from reference TRBV5-1 and TRBJ2-1, reads KAGVTQTPRYLIKTRGQQVTLSCSPISGHRSVSWYQQTPGQGLQFLFEYFSETQRNKGNFPGRFSGRQFSNSRSEMNVSTLELGDSALYLCASSQAGGYNEQFFGPGTRLTVL.

V and J are TRBV2 and TRBJ1-1, with 8 bases matching TRBD1. V lost 6 bases, J lost 5 bases, and 11 bases stayed unmatched. The CDR3 length is 15 residues. Germline CDR1 SNHLY, CDR2 FYNNEI. In DNA, the CDR3 is TGTGCCAGCAGCCATTCAGGACAGGGTTCAACTGAAGCTTTCTTT. As protein: CASSHSGQGSTEAFF.